The rows below give T cell receptor beta chains drawn from one sample of a study of CD8 T cells in Susac syndrome. Each CDR3 protein is one row after TCRdb ran MiXCR on the immunoSEQ multiplex PCR reads. The sample lists some 170,000 distinct CDR3 sequences, around 94% seen once, with about 0.089% in the top ten. The material sequenced was CD4+ T cells from PBMCs. The source of these receptors is a human donor with multiple sclerosis. Each CDR3 is given with its conserved first and last residue. A D gene is named only where the DNA matches it firmly. Clone size is given for some rows only: seen once, a few or many times, or a class if the clone is expanded.

J,D,size,V,CDR3,DNA
TRBJ2-1,NA,NA,TRBV7-2,CASSFFGARNEQFF,TGTGCCAGCAGCTTTTTTGGGGCCCGCAATGAGCAGTTCTTC
TRBJ1-2,TRBD1,NA,TRBV11-2,CASSPRQGLHYGYTF,TGTGCCAGCAGCCCTCGACAGGGGTTACACTATGGCTACACCTTC
TRBJ1-4,NA,NA,TRBV18,CASSPPGGRGAGEKLFF,TGTGCCAGCTCACCTCCCGGCGGCAGGGGCGCAGGGGAAAAACTGTTTTTT
TRBJ1-1,NA,once,TRBV19,CAVGRTEAFF,TGTGCGGTGGGTCGGACTGAAGCTTTCTTT
TRBJ1-5,NA,NA,TRBV13,CASSLQGRQPQHF,TGTGCCAGCAGCTTACAGGGGCGGCAGCCCCAGCATTTT
TRBJ1-3,NA,NA,TRBV9,CASSGPALSGNTIYF,TGTGCCAGCAGCGGGCCTGCGCTCTCTGGAAACACCATATATTTT
TRBJ2-1,NA,NA,TRBV7-9,CASSLAGSSYNEQFF,TGTGCCAGCAGCTTAGCCGGGAGCTCCTACAATGAGCAGTTCTTC
TRBJ1-1,NA,NA,TRBV20-1,CSAQWTVNTEAFF,TGCAGTGCCCAATGGACAGTGAACACTGAAGCTTTCTTT
TRBJ2-1,NA,NA,TRBV11-1,CASSLRLVSNEQFF,TGTGCCAGCAGCTTACGACTAGTGAGCAATGAGCAGTTCTTC
TRBJ2-1,NA,NA,TRBV24-1,CATRDLGLYNEQFF,TGTGCCACCAGAGACCTGGGCTTGTACAATGAGCAGTTCTTC
TRBJ2-7,TRBD1,NA,TRBV20-1,CSAPGTGFDYEQYF,TGCAGTGCCCCTGGGACAGGGTTTGACTACGAGCAGTACTTC
TRBJ2-3,TRBD2,NA,TRBV7-2,CASSQGLAGAGDTQYF,TGTGCCAGCAGCCAGGGACTAGCGGGAGCGGGAGATACGCAGTATTTT